This record covers a single TCR beta chain. The antigen remains unidentified. PCR employed 60 Vbeta and 13 Jbeta primers. Clones were sequenced by immunoSEQ multiplex PCR, and TCRdb holds only the in-frame ones, with some missing. The sample contains 100,000 to 150,000 clones, around three quarters of which appear only once. This sample stems from a study of cytomegalovirus exposure and HLA in healthy donors. Whole-study findings and limits: Most TCRs appeared rarely, but some public TCRs recurred in many donors. As a later analysis revealed, most CMV-associated TCR beta chains appeared HLA-restricted. Altogether, some 170 TCR beta chains were recorded as cytomegalovirus-associated. Sequencing depth across donors, presence/absence analyses assumed, was roughly uniform.

The CDR3 spans 13 residues. With 8 bases removed from V and 6 bases from J, the gap between germline ends came to 17 bases. CDR1 and CDR2 from the germline V gene are SNHLY and FYNNEI. The sample taken for sequencing was PBMCs. The sequence was collected from a man aged 40-50 years in good health and CMV-seronegative. The chain is built from TRBV2 and TRBJ2-7; maybe TRBD2 (5 bases). The CDR3 region is CASAAAGVGEQYF. Written as DNA, the CDR3 is TGTGCCAGCGCCGCCGCCGGGGTGGGCGAGCAGTACTTC.